The 8 T cell receptor beta chains below were found in one sample sequenced in a study of blood T cell repertoires in COVID-19. Data came from immunoSEQ multiplex PCR; TCRdb stores just in-frame clones and leaves some out. The repertoire holds approximately 26,000 clones, with almost 95% as singletons. Sequenced material: peripheral blood. The receptors here all came from a human donor in a cohort sampled during active COVID-19.

The V and J genes are TRBV18 and TRBJ2-7, with D unresolved. The CDR3 sequence is 13 residues long. Between the trimmed V and J ends, which lost 1 base and 5 bases, there was a span of 9 bases. Germline CDR1 reads KGHSH; CDR2 reads LQKENI. CDR3 region: CASSPRASDEQYF. CDR3 sequence (DNA): TGTGCCAGCTCACCACGGGCTTCGGACGAGCAGTACTTC.

V gene TRBV5-1 combines with J gene TRBJ1-5; D is ambiguous. The germline V gene has CDR1 SGHRS and CDR2 YFSETQ. The CDR3 totals 13 residues. V lost 1 base and J 2 bases, leaving 4 bases between the germline ends. CDR3: CASSLTGNQPQHF. CDR3 nucleotides: TGCGCCAGCAGCTTGACGGGCAATCAGCCCCAGCATTTT.

The CDR3, as DNA: TGTGCCAGCAGCTTGGGGGGGACAGGGAACGAGCAGTACTTC. This translates into CASSLGGTGNEQYF. The V call is TRBV5-5, the J call TRBJ2-7; 9 nucleotides match TRBD1. The CDR3 runs to 14 residues. J lost 5 bases, V lost 0 bases, and 3 bases had no gene match. From germline, CDR1 is SGHKS and CDR2 YYEKEE (reference sequence). The whole variable domain, filled in from reference TRBV5-5 and TRBJ2-7, reads DAGVTQSPTHLIKTRGQQVTLRCSPISGHKSVSWYQQVLGQGPQFIFQYYEKEERGRGNFPDRFSARQFPNYSSELNVNALLLGDSALYLCASSLGGTGNEQYFGPGTRLTVT.

This chain joins TRBV4-2 and TRBJ2-1, with 8 bases aligning to TRBD2. The CDR3 spans 15 residues. From germline, CDR1 is LGHNA and CDR2 YNFKEQ. V was clipped by 6 bases and J by 9 bases; unmatched bases: 13. CDR3 loop: CASSLPGLEFGEQFF. The CDR3 coding sequence is TGTGCCAGCAGTCTCCCGGGACTAGAGTTCGGTGAGCAGTTCTTC.

This rearrangement joins TRBV15 to TRBJ2-4; D is perhaps TRBD1 (6 bases). V lost 5 bases to trimming and J lost 2 bases, with 13 bases between them. Germline assignment: CDR1 LNHNV and CDR2 YYDKDF (reference sequence). This CDR3 is 15 amino acids long. CDR3 region: CATSGRGGSKNIQYF. Written as DNA, the CDR3 is TGTGCCACCAGCGGCCGAGGGGGATCCAAAAACATTCAGTACTTC. Looking up the rest from reference TRBV15 and TRBJ2-4 gives the full variable domain: DAMVIQNPRYQVTQFGKPVTLSCSQTLNHNVMYWYQQKSSQAPKLLFHYYDKDFNNEADTPDNFQSRRPNTSFCFLDIRSPGLGDTAMYLCATSGRGGSKNIQYFGAGTRLSVL.

V is TRBV5-4 and J is TRBJ2-3; 7 bases align to TRBD1. The CDR3 extends over 15 amino acids. The J segment lost 0 bases and the V segment lost 4 bases, leaving 5 bases of the junction unmatched. The germline gives CDR1 SGHNT, CDR2 YYREEE (reference sequence). CDR3: CASSMDRLSTDTQYF. DNA of the CDR3: TGTGCCAGCAGCATGGACAGGCTCAGCACAGATACGCAGTATTTT.

This clone appeared a single time. This chain links TRBV5-1 with TRBJ2-3; 9 bases map to TRBD2. The V gene end was trimmed by 4 bases and the J gene end by 3 bases; junction bases not matched to a gene: 9. The CDR3 loop spans 16 amino acids. In germline, CDR1 is SGHRS, CDR2 YFSETQ. The CDR3 here is CASSPRTSEFTDTQYF. CDR3 bases: TGCGCCAGCAGCCCACGGACTAGCGAGTTTACAGATACGCAGTATTTT. The variable domain in full, with the rest retrieved from reference TRBV5-1 and TRBJ2-3, is KAGVTQTPRYLIKTRGQQVTLSCSPISGHRSVSWYQQTPGQGLQFLFEYFSETQRNKGNFPGRFSGRQFSNSRSEMNVSTLELGDSALYLCASSPRTSEFTDTQYFGPGTRLTVL.

The chain employs TRBV7-9 and TRBJ2-3; 7 positions match TRBD1. J lost 1 base, V lost 0 bases, and 4 bases had no gene match. Germline loops: CDR1 SEHNR, CDR2 FQNEAQ (reference sequence). The CDR3 has 16 amino acids. The CDR3: CASSLAGQERTDTQYF. The CDR3 DNA is TGTGCCAGCAGCTTAGCCGGACAGGAGCGCACAGATACGCAGTATTTT.